This TCR beta chain appears in the sequencing data of a study of blood T cell repertoires in COVID-19. Study in general: Donors in the United States, Italy and Spain gave samples during acute or convalescent COVID-19. The analysed material was cDNA or gDNA that came from T cells, B-cell-depleted T cells, or PBMCs.

This CDR3 spans 16 amino acids. Germline assignment: CDR1 WNHNN and CDR2 SYGVQD (reference sequence). The ends were cut back, 0 bases at V and 1 base at J, with 11 bases in the middle. Original data processing: The authors estimated nucleated cell counts from reference gene primer amplification. This table comes from immunoSEQ multiplex PCR, and its TCRdb copy is limited to in-frame clones, with some not included. That table supplies the V and J calls and clone size; D and trimming were determined from the DNA. The table shows hundreds of thousands of clones, with 87% occurring only once. V usage is TRBV10-1 and J usage is TRBJ2-3; a weak D match, TRBD1 (6 bases). Source material: peripheral blood. The receptor was isolated from a woman in her 50s who had recovered from COVID-19. The CDR3 is CASSESLAGGTDTQYF. The CDR3 DNA reads TGCGCCAGCAGTGAGTCTTTGGCAGGGGGCACAGATACGCAGTATTTT.